Listed below are T cell receptor beta chains from one sample, sequenced in a study of shared clonotypes between healthy human individuals. TCRdb keeps only in-frame clones here, not all; method: immunoSEQ multiplex PCR. The data show about 600,000 clones, about 95% seen once. The source material was naive CD8+ T cells sorted from blood. Source of these receptors: a woman aged 25 to 39 in good health. The CDR3 runs from the conserved cysteine through the conserved F or W. Fields, in order: clone size, J gene, V gene, D gene, CDR3 DNA, CDR3 protein. D genes are given only for firm matches. Size tells how often a clone was seen (once, few, many) or the class of an expanded clone, and some rows leave it out.

once | TRBJ1-1 | TRBV28 | TRBD1 | TGTGCCAGCAGACCGACAGGGGGCCCCATTGGAGCTTTCTTT | CASRPTGGPIGAFF
NA | TRBJ2-7 | TRBV5-6 | NA | TGTGCCAGCAGCTATGATCGGTACGAGCAGTACTTC | CASSYDRYEQYF
NA | TRBJ1-1 | TRBV4-1 | NA | TGCGCCAGCAGCCAAGCTTCAACAGCAGACTTGAACACTGAAGCTTTCTTT | CASSQASTADLNTEAFF
NA | TRBJ2-3 | TRBV29-1 | NA | TGCAGCGTTGACAATCCAGATACGCAGTATTTT | CSVDNPDTQYF
NA | TRBJ2-1 | TRBV5-1 | TRBD2 | TGCGCCAGCACCCAATCTAGCGGGGCTACGACGTACAATGAGCAGTTCTTC | CASTQSSGATTYNEQFF
NA | TRBJ2-3 | TRBV30 | NA | TGTGCCTGGTGCCGGGACATCACAGATACGCAGTATTTT | CAWCRDITDTQYF
NA | TRBJ1-5 | TRBV6-1 | NA | TGTGCCAGCAGTGAAGACCATACTTATTACAATCAGCCCCAGCATTTT | CASSEDHTYYNQPQHF
NA | TRBJ2-7 | TRBV5-1 | NA | TGCGCCAGCAGCTTGTTAATAGCGGATACCTACGAGCAGTACTTC | CASSLLIADTYEQYF
NA | TRBJ1-5 | TRBV4-1 | TRBD1 | TGCGCCAGCAGCCAGGGACAGTTGTTCAATCAGCCCCAGCATTTT | CASSQGQLFNQPQHF
NA | TRBJ2-1 | TRBV14 | NA | TGTGCCAGCAGCTCTACTAGGGGTGAGCAGTTCTTC | CASSSTRGEQFF
NA | TRBJ2-3 | TRBV15 | TRBD2 | TGTGCCACCAGCAGAGATCAGGGGAGGGTTGGAGCGGGAGTGGCAGATACGCAGTATTTT | CATSRDQGRVGAGVADTQYF
NA | TRBJ2-1 | TRBV7-8 | NA | TGTGCCAGCAGCCCCTTGAAGGGTAACAACCAGGGGGGTTACAATGAGCAGTTCTTC | CASSPLKGNNQGGYNEQFF
NA | TRBJ2-7 | TRBV6-5 | NA | TGTGCCAGCAGTGGGCAGGACGAGCAGTACTTC | CASSGQDEQYF
NA | TRBJ1-1 | TRBV29-1 | TRBD1 | TGCAGCGGAGAAGGACAGGTCGAAGCTTTCTTT | CSGEGQVEAFF
NA | TRBJ2-1 | TRBV29-1 | NA | TGCAGCGTTGAAGGGGGCAATGAGCAGTTCTTC | CSVEGGNEQFF
once | TRBJ2-1 | TRBV11-3 | TRBD2 | TGTGCCAGCAGCCTATCCGGGACTACCCTGAATGAGCAGTTCTTC | CASSLSGTTLNEQFF
NA | TRBJ2-7 | TRBV4-1 | TRBD1 | TGCGCCAGCAGCCAAATTACCCCCTCGGCAGGGGGTTGGTACGAGCAGTACTTC | CASSQITPSAGGWYEQYF
NA | TRBJ2-7 | TRBV30 | TRBD1 | TGTGCCTGGACTGGGACAGGATCCTACGAGCAGTACTTC | CAWTGTGSYEQYF
NA | TRBJ1-6 | TRBV4-1 | NA | TGCGCCAGCAGCCATCAGGGGAGCGGGAATTCACCCCTCCACTTT | CASSHQGSGNSPLHF
NA | TRBJ2-1 | TRBV9 | NA | TGTGCCAGCAGCGTAGGGGGACTGCCTTTTAATGAGCAGTTCTTC | CASSVGGLPFNEQFF
NA | TRBJ2-5 | TRBV13 | TRBD2 | TGTGCCAGCAGCTCCGCTCTAGCGGGAGAAGAGACCCAGTACTTC | CASSSALAGEETQYF
NA | TRBJ2-7 | TRBV5-6 | NA | TGTGCCAGCAGCTTGGCGCCCAGGGTAAGCTTCTACGAGCAGTACTTC | CASSLAPRVSFYEQYF
NA | TRBJ1-4 | TRBV5-6 | NA | TGTGCCAGCAGCTTGGCCGTGCAGGGGCGTTATAATGAAAAACTGTTTTTT | CASSLAVQGRYNEKLFF
NA | TRBJ2-7 | TRBV5-4 | NA | TGTGCCAGCAGCTTGGCCGCGGATACCTACGAGCAGTACTTC | CASSLAADTYEQYF
once | TRBJ2-7 | TRBV27 | TRBD1 | TGTGCCAGCAGTTTATCCCCTGGGACAGGGGCGCGCGAGCAGTACTTC | CASSLSPGTGAREQYF
NA | TRBJ2-5 | TRBV11-2 | NA | TGTGCCAGCAGCTTAGGGGGTCGACGGCAAGAGACCCAGTACTTC | CASSLGGRRQETQYF
once | TRBJ2-7 | TRBV4-1 | NA | TGCGCCAGCAGCCATGTGGAGCAGGGTATCACCTACGAGCAGTACTTC | CASSHVEQGITYEQYF
NA | TRBJ2-7 | TRBV18 | TRBD1 | TGTGCCAGCTCACCGGAGCGAAGGGGACAGGGGAAGTCCTACGAGCAGTACTTC | CASSPERRGQGKSYEQYF
NA | TRBJ2-1 | TRBV6-5 | NA | TGTGCCAGCGGGACGGAATTTGGGAACAATGAGCAGTTCTTC | CASGTEFGNNEQFF
NA | TRBJ2-4 | TRBV5-1 | TRBD2 | TGCGCCAGCAGCTTACCCTTAGCGGGAGGGTTCGGCATTCAGTACTTC | CASSLPLAGGFGIQYF
NA | TRBJ1-1 | TRBV5-6 | NA | TGTGCCAGCAGCTTACAGGGAGGTGAAGCTTTCTTT | CASSLQGGEAFF
NA | TRBJ2-7 | TRBV7-9 | NA | TGTGCCAGCAGCCTAGCCACAGGTTACACTGAGCAGTACTTC | CASSLATGYTEQYF
NA | TRBJ2-7 | TRBV7-9 | TRBD1 | TGTGCCAGCAGCTCAACCGGGACAGGGCTCTACGAGCAGTACTTC | CASSSTGTGLYEQYF
NA | TRBJ1-1 | TRBV9 | NA | TGTGCCAGCAGCCCCATGGGGGGCACTGAAGCTTTCTTT | CASSPMGGTEAFF
NA | TRBJ2-1 | TRBV11-2 | NA | TGTGCCAGCAGCTCAGGGGAGTGGACCTACAATGAGCAGTTCTTC | CASSSGEWTYNEQFF
NA | TRBJ2-7 | TRBV28 | NA | TGTGCCAGCAGCTCCACCGGACGATACGAGCAGTACTTC | CASSSTGRYEQYF
NA | TRBJ1-5 | TRBV6-5 | NA | TGTGCCAGCAGTTACGGACTAGGTCAGCCCCAGCATTTT | CASSYGLGQPQHF
NA | TRBJ2-2 | TRBV7-6 | NA | TGTGCCAGCAGCTTAAGTGGCACCGGGGAGCTGTTTTTT | CASSLSGTGELFF
NA | TRBJ1-4 | TRBV11-3 | NA | TGTGCCAGCAGCTTAGGGGGACCACTTGCAACTAATGAAAAACTGTTTTTT | CASSLGGPLATNEKLFF
once | TRBJ1-5 | TRBV7-8 | TRBD1 | TGTGCCAGCAGCCCGGGACAGGGGAATCAGCCCCAGCATTTT | CASSPGQGNQPQHF
NA | TRBJ2-3 | TRBV30 | NA | TGTGCCTGGAGTATGGGAACAGATACGCAGTATTTT | CAWSMGTDTQYF
NA | TRBJ2-3 | TRBV28 | TRBD2 | TGTGCCAGCAGTGGGGGACTAGCAGTATTTAGGGATACGCAGTATTTT | CASSGGLAVFRDTQYF
NA | TRBJ2-2 | TRBV27 | NA | TGTGCCAGCAGTTTGTCCAGCGGGGAGCTGTTTTTT | CASSLSSGELFF
NA | TRBJ2-1 | TRBV14 | NA | TGTGCCAGCAGCCTTTCGGGTAGCGGTGAGCAGTTCTTC | CASSLSGSGEQFF
NA | TRBJ1-3 | TRBV10-3 | NA | TGTGCCACCGAAAACGAAAAAGGCCGCTCTGGAAACACCATATATTTT | CATENEKGRSGNTIYF
NA | TRBJ2-1 | TRBV5-6 | TRBD2 | TGTGCCAGCAGCCTCGGGACTAGCGCCTACAATGAGCAGTTCTTC | CASSLGTSAYNEQFF
NA | TRBJ1-1 | TRBV9 | NA | TGTGCCAGCAGCGTAGTAGGGGGTTTGCAGGGCGACACTGAAGCTTTCTTT | CASSVVGGLQGDTEAFF